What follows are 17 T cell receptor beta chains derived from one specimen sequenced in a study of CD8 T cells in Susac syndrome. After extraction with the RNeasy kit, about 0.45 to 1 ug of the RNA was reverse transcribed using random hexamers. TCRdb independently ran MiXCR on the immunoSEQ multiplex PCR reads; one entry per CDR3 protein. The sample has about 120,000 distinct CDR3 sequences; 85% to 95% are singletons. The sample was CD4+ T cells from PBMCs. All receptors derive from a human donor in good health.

The CDR3 nucleotides read TGTGCCAGCAGCGTTGGACAGGGAGCCACCTACGAGCAGTACTTC. Translated, it gives CASSVGQGATYEQYF. The V and J genes are TRBV6-2 or TRBV6-3 and TRBJ2-7; 8 bases fit TRBD1. The CDR3 length is 15 residues. CDR1 and CDR2 from the germline V gene are MNHEY and SVGEGT. V lost 6 bases, J lost 2 bases, and 9 bases stayed unmatched.

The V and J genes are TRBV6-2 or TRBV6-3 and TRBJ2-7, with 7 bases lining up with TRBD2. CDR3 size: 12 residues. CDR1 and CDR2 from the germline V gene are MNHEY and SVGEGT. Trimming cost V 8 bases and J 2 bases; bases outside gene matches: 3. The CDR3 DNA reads TGTGCCAGCCGCGGGGGACCCTACGAGCAGTACTTC. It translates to CASRGGPYEQYF.

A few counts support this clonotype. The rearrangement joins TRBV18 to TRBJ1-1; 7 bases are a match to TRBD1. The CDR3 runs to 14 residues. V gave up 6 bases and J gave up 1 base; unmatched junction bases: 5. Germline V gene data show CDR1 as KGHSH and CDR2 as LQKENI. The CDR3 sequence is CASSPGTENTEAFF. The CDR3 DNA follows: TGTGCCAGCTCCCCCGGGACAGAGAACACTGAAGCTTTCTTT.

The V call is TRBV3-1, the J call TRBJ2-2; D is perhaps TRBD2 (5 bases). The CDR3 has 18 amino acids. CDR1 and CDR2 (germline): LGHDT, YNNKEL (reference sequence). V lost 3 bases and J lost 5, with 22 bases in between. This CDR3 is CASSQNLRGEQWTGELFF. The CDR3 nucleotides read TGTGCCAGCAGCCAGAACTTACGGGGAGAACAGTGGACCGGGGAGCTGTTTTTT.

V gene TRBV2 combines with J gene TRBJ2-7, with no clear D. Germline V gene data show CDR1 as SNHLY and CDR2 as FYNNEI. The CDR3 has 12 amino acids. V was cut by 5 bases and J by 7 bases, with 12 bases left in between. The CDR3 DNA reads TGTGCCAGCAGTCTAGAGCCGCGGGAGCAGTACTTC. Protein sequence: CASSLEPREQYF.

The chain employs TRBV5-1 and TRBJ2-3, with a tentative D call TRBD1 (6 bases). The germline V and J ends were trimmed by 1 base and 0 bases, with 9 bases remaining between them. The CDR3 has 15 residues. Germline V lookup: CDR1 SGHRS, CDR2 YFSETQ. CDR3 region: CASSLSTGSTDTQYF. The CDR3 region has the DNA TGCGCCAGCAGCTTGTCGACAGGCAGCACAGATACGCAGTATTTT.

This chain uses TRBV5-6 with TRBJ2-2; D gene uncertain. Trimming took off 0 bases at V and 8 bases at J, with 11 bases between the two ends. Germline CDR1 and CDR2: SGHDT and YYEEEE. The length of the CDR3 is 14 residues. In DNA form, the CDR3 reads TGTGCCAGCAGCTTGGGTGTAGCTTCAGGGGAGCTGTTTTTT. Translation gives CASSLGVASGELFF.

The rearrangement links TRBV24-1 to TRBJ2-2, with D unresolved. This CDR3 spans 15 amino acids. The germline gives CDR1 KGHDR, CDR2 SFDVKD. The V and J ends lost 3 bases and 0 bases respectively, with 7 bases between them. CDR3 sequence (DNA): TGTGCCACCAGTGATGCGCAGACGAACACCGGGGAGCTGTTTTTT. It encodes CATSDAQTNTGELFF.

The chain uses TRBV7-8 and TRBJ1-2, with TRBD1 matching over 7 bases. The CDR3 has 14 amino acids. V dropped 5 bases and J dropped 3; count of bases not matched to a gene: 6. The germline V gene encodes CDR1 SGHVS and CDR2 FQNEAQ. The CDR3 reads CASSQTGAYYGYTF. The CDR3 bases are TGTGCCAGCAGCCAAACAGGGGCATACTATGGCTACACCTTC.

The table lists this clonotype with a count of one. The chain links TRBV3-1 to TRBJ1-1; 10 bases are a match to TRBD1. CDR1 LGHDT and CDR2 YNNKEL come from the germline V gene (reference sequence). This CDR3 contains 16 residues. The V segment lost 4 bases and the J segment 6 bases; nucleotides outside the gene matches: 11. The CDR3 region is CASSPRDRGVLAEAFF. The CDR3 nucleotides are TGTGCCAGCAGCCCCCGGGACAGGGGTGTTCTCGCTGAAGCTTTCTTT.

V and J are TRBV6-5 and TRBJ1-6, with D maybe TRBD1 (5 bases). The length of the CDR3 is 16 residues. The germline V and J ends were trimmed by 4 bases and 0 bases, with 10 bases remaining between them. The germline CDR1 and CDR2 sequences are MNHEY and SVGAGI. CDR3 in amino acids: CASSWDGSSYNSPLHF. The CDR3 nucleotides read TGTGCCAGCAGTTGGGACGGGAGCTCCTATAATTCACCCCTCCACTTT.

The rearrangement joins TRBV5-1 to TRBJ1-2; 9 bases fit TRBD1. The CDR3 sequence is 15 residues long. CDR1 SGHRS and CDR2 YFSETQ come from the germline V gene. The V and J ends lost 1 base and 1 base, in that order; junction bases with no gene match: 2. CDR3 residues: CASSLTGQGNYGYTF. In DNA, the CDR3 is TGCGCCAGCAGCTTGACGGGACAGGGTAACTATGGCTACACCTTC.

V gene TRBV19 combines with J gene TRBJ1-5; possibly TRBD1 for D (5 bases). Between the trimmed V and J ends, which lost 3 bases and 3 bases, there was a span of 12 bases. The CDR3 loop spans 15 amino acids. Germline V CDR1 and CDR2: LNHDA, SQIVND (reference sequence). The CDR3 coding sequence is TGTGCCAGTAGTATGAGAGGGGCCTTCAATCAGCCCCAGCATTTT. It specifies CASSMRGAFNQPQHF.

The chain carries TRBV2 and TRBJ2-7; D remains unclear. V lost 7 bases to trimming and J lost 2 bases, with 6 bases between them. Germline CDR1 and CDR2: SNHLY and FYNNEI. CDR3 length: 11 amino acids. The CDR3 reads CASTNAYEQYF. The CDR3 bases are TGTGCCAGCACCAATGCCTACGAGCAGTACTTC.

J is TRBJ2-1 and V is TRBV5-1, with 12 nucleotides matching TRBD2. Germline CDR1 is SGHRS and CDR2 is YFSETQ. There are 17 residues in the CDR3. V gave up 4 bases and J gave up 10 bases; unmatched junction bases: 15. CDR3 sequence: CASSPERTGLAGYEQFF. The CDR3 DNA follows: TGCGCCAGCAGCCCAGAGAGGACGGGACTAGCGGGTTACGAGCAGTTCTTC.

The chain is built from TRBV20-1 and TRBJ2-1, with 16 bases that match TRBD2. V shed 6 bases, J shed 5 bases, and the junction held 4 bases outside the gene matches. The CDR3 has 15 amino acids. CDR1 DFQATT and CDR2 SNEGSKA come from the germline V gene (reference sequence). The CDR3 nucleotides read TGCAGTGCCCGCGGGACTAGCGGGAGGGACAATGAGCAGTTCTTC. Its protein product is CSARGTSGRDNEQFF.

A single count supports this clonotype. The DNA for the CDR3 is TGTGCCAGCAGCCCGCTTCCCGCGGGAGACACCGGGGAGCTGTTTTTT. Protein: CASSPLPAGDTGELFF. This rearrangement joins TRBV7-9 to TRBJ2-2; 7 bases map to TRBD2. The CDR3 has 16 amino acids. CDR1 and CDR2 (germline): SEHNR, FQNEAQ (reference sequence). J lost 3 bases, V lost 5 bases, and 9 bases had no gene match.